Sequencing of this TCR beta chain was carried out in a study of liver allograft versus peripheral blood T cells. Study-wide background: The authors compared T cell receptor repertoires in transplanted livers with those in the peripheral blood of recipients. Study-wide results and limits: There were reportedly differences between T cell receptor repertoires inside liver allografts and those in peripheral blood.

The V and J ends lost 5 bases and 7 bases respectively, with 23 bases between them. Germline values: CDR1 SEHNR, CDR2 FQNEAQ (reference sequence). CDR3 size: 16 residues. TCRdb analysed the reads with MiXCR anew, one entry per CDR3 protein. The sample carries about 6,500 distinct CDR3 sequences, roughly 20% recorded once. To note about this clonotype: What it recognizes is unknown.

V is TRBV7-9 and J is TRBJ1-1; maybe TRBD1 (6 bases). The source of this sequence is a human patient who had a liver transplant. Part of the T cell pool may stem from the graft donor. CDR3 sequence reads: CASSPPQGPATFEAFF. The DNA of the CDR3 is TGTGCCAGCAGCCCCCCACAGGGTCCCGCTACCTTTGAAGCTTTCTTT.